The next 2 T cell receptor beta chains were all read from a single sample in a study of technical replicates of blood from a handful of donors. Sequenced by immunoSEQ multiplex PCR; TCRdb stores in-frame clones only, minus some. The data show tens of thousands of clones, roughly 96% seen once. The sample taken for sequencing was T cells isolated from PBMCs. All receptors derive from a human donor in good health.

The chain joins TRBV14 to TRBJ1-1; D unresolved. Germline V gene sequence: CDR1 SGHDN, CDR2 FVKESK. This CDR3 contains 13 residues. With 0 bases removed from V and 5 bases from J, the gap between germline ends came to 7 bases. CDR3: CASSQDSETEAFF. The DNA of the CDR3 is TGTGCCAGCAGCCAAGATTCCGAGACTGAAGCTTTCTTT.

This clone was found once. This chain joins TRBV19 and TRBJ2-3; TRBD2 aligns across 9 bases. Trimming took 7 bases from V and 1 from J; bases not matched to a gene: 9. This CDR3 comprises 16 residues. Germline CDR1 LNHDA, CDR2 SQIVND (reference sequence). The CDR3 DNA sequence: TGTGCCAGTACGGACCCTGGCGGGGGGGGCACAGATACGCAGTATTTT. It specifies CASTDPGGGGTDTQYF.